Listed here are 26 T cell receptor beta chains from one sample, sequenced in a study of response to subunit inactivated influenza vaccine. TCRdb re-called the RT-PCR reads through MiXCR, storing one row per CDR3 protein. The sample contains over 450,000 distinct CDR3 sequences, 10% to 15% of which appear only once. Sequenced here: PBMCs from blood, sampled 45 days after vaccination. These receptors came from a man aged 50 to 60 who received an inactivated influenza vaccine.

The chain is built from TRBV24-1 and TRBJ2-2; 7 bases are shared with TRBD1. This CDR3 contains 16 residues. Trimming cost V 5 bases and J 7 bases; bases outside gene matches: 12. Germline V gene sequence: CDR1 KGHDR, CDR2 SFDVKD. The CDR3 spells CATSGGKGQKFGELFF. CDR3 sequence (DNA): TGTGCCACCAGTGGAGGGAAGGGACAGAAGTTCGGGGAGCTGTTTTTT.

This clonotype was counted ten times or more. The CDR3: CASSQDRRYNEQFF. The CDR3 DNA reads as TGCGCCAGCAGCCAAGATCGCAGGTACAATGAGCAGTTCTTC. This sequence joins TRBV4-3 and TRBJ2-1; D is ambiguous. The CDR3 sequence is 14 residues long. The V gene's germline CDR1 is LGHNA and CDR2 YSLEER. V gave up 0 bases and J gave up 4 bases, with 7 bases separating them.

The J gene is TRBJ2-1, the V gene TRBV9; TRBD2 might be the D (6 bases). Germline CDR1 reads SGDLS; CDR2 reads YYNGEE. V gave up 3 bases and J gave up 9 bases, with 19 bases separating them. CDR3 length: 15 amino acids. The CDR3 DNA reads as TGTGCCAGCAGCGGACCCGGGACTGTAGGACTTGAGCAGTTCTTC. Its translation: CASSGPGTVGLEQFF.

The V and J genes are TRBV11-2 and TRBJ2-3; unclear D gene. The V gene lost 3 bases and the J gene lost 6 bases, with 10 bases spanning the gap. The CDR3 is made up of 13 amino acids. Germline V gene sequence: CDR1 SGHAT, CDR2 FQNNGV. The CDR3 loop reads CASSFETADTQYF. The CDR3 DNA follows: TGTGCCAGCAGCTTCGAGACGGCTGATACGCAGTATTTT.

This clonotype was observed a few times. CDR3 nucleotide sequence: TGTGCCATCAGTGTAGGGACAGGGGTCTACGAGCAGTACTTC. It yields the protein CAISVGTGVYEQYF. The chain joins TRBV10-3 to TRBJ2-7; 10 nucleotides line up with TRBD1. CDR1 is ENHRY, CDR2 SYGVKD, per germline. V dropped 4 bases and J dropped 3; count of bases not matched to a gene: 3. The CDR3 consists of 14 residues.

V usage is TRBV20-1 and J usage is TRBJ2-4, with 9 bases identical to TRBD2. Germline lookup yields CDR1 DFQATT and CDR2 SNEGSKA (reference sequence). The J segment lost 3 bases and the V segment lost 6 bases, leaving 9 bases of the junction unmatched. This CDR3 has 15 residues. As DNA, the CDR3 is TGCAGTGCGGGACTAGCTCTAGCCTTCAAAAACATTCAGTACTTC. Residues: CSAGLALAFKNIQYF.

This clonotype was seen ten or more times. The rearrangement links TRBV10-3 to TRBJ1-2; no firm D call. This CDR3 has 12 residues. Germline V lookup: CDR1 ENHRY, CDR2 SYGVKD. Trimming removed 10 bases from V and 4 bases from J, with 13 bases in between. CDR3 sequence (DNA): TGTGCCACCGAGGGCGGGAGCTATGGCTACACCTTC. Translation: CATEGGSYGYTF.

The chain recombines TRBV20-1 with TRBJ2-7; 8 positions agree with TRBD2. In germline, CDR1 is DFQATT, CDR2 SNEGSKA (reference sequence). The CDR3 has 15 residues. The trim removed 0 bases at V and 2 bases at J, leaving 6 bases unmatched. The CDR3 DNA follows: TGCAGTGCTAGAGATTTCGGGGGGGCCCCCTACGAGCAGTACTTC. Protein: CSARDFGGAPYEQYF.

This clonotype showed up just a few times. V gene TRBV11-1 combines with J gene TRBJ2-2; 11 bases are a match to TRBD1. The CDR3 extends over 15 amino acids. V lost 4 bases, J lost 4 bases, and 2 bases stayed unmatched. Germline loops: CDR1 SGHAT, CDR2 FQDESV (reference sequence). The CDR3 nucleotides read TGTGCCAGCAGCTGGGGACAGGGGGGCACCGGGGAGCTGTTTTTT. This sequence encodes CASSWGQGGTGELFF.

This clonotype was detected only a few times. The chain has TRBV20-1 and TRBJ2-7, with TRBD1 matching over 7 bases. CDR1 is DFQATT and CDR2 is SNEGSKA in the germline V gene (reference sequence). The CDR3 covers 13 residues. V lost 6 bases and J lost 2; bases outside the gene matches: 7. The CDR3 nucleotides read TGCAGTGCAAGGGGGACAGAGACCTACGAGCAGTACTTC. This sequence encodes CSARGTETYEQYF.

Only a few counts were recorded for this clonotype. The chain uses TRBV28 and TRBJ2-4, with D maybe TRBD2 (6 bases). The CDR3 contains 14 residues. Trimming stripped 3 bases from V and 7 bases from J, with 13 bases between. The germline V gene encodes CDR1 MDHEN and CDR2 SYDVKM. The CDR3 bases are TGTGCCAGCAGTTTCGCTGGGGGGTGGAACATTCAGTACTTC. It translates to CASSFAGGWNIQYF.

This clonotype was seen repeatedly, ten times or more. The chain joins TRBV29-1 to TRBJ1-3; D is uncertain. The CDR3 covers 14 residues. V was trimmed by 3 bases and J by 0 bases, leaving 9 bases between them. Germline V gene data show CDR1 as SQVTM and CDR2 as ANQGSEA. CDR3 coding DNA: TGCAGCGTTGAGGCGGTTCTCTCTGGAAACACCATATATTTT. It encodes CSVEAVLSGNTIYF.

The chain couples TRBV15 to TRBJ2-3; 8 nucleotides line up with TRBD2. The germline V gene has CDR1 LNHNV and CDR2 YYDKDF (reference sequence). Trimming cost V 5 bases and J 1 base; bases outside gene matches: 11. The CDR3 totals 17 residues. For the CDR3, the DNA is TGTGCCACCAGCGCCCGAGCACGGGAGGGCCGCACAGATACGCAGTATTTT. It codes for CATSARAREGRTDTQYF.

This clonotype has only one observation. The chain recombines TRBV28 with TRBJ2-2, with D perhaps TRBD1 (6 bases). CDR1 is MDHEN, CDR2 SYDVKM, per germline. There are 16 residues in the CDR3. With 6 bases removed from V and 1 base from J, the gap between germline ends came to 15 bases. CDR3 in amino acids: CASRPPGRGNTGELFF. The DNA for the CDR3 is TGTGCCAGCAGACCCCCAGGCAGGGGGAACACCGGGGAGCTGTTTTTT.

This clonotype was counted at least ten times. The V gene is TRBV20-1, the J gene TRBJ2-7, with TRBD2 matching 9 bases. V was clipped by 6 bases and J by 1 base; unmatched bases: 10. The CDR3 spans 15 residues. Per the germline V gene, CDR1 is DFQATT and CDR2 is SNEGSKA (reference sequence). The CDR3 sequence is CSAPNAGGRSYEQYF. As DNA, the CDR3 is TGCAGTGCGCCAAACGCGGGGGGGAGATCCTACGAGCAGTACTTC.

The chain recombines TRBV21-1 with TRBJ1-1; TRBD1 is the table's D call and was not checked against the DNA. TRBV21-1 is termed a pseudogene. The CDR3 extends over 15 amino acids. DNA of the CDR3: TGTGCCAGCAGCAAAGGGACAGGGCAGAACACTGAAGCTTTCTTT. It codes for CASSKGTGQNTEAFF.

The sample holds many counts of this clonotype. The V gene is TRBV20-1, the J gene TRBJ2-1, with 10 bases aligning to TRBD1. The CDR3 is 15 residues long. The junction had 3 bases not matched to a gene; V was cut back by 0 bases and J by 4 bases. Germline V gives CDR1 DFQATT, CDR2 SNEGSKA (reference sequence). The CDR3 DNA reads TGCAGTGCTAGAGATCCGGGACAGGGGTACAATGAGCAGTTCTTC. This sequence encodes CSARDPGQGYNEQFF.

This clonotype was observed a handful of times. The chain combines TRBV3-1 with TRBJ2-2; D not resolved. The V end was cut by 0 bases, the J end by 6 bases, with 8 bases between. CDR1 is LGHDT, CDR2 YNNKEL, per germline (reference sequence). This CDR3 region has 14 residues. The CDR3 coding sequence is TGTGCCAGCAGCCAAGAACTGGGCTCCGGGGAGCTGTTTTTT. Translated: CASSQELGSGELFF. The full variable domain, in which reference TRBV3-1 and TRBJ2-2 provide the parts outside the CDR3, is DTAVSQTPKYLVTQMGNDKSIKCEQNLGHDTMYWYKQDSKKFLKIMFSYNNKELIINETVPNRFSPKSPDKAHLNLHINSLELGDSAVYFCASSQELGSGELFFGEGSRLTVL.

This clonotype showed up just a few times. The chain recombines TRBV20-1 with TRBJ2-5, with 10 bases fitting TRBD2. V was pared by 1 base and J by 5 bases, with 10 bases of the junction left unmatched. The germline V gene has CDR1 DFQATT and CDR2 SNEGSKA (reference sequence). This CDR3 comprises 16 residues. CDR3 region: CSARVGSGGPWETQYF. The CDR3 coding sequence is TGCAGTGCTAGAGTTGGTAGCGGGGGGCCGTGGGAGACCCAGTACTTC.

The chain uses TRBV20-1 and TRBJ2-7, with TRBD2 as a possible D gene (6 bases). CDR1 DFQATT and CDR2 SNEGSKA come from the germline V gene (reference sequence). There are 15 residues in the CDR3. Trimming removed 3 bases at V and 2 bases at J, with 17 bases between. The CDR3 loop is CSARQAGLTTYEQYF. For the CDR3, the DNA is TGCAGTGCTAGGCAAGCGGGCTTAACGACCTACGAGCAGTACTTC.

The table lists this clonotype with many counts. V and J are TRBV29-1 and TRBJ1-4; 8 bases are shared with TRBD1. Germline lookup yields CDR1 SQVTM and CDR2 ANQGSEA. Losses at the gene ends were 7 bases for V and 8 bases for J; bases not matched to a gene: 12. The CDR3 runs to 14 residues. Here the CDR3 DNA reads TGCAGCGCCCTCCCGGACAGGGAGCCCGAAAAACTGTTTTTT. Its translation: CSALPDREPEKLFF.

The chain links TRBV5-5 to TRBJ2-7; D gene uncertain. The CDR3 sequence is 12 residues long. Germline CDR1 SGHKS, CDR2 YYEKEE (reference sequence). Trimming left V 8 bases short and J 2 bases short, with 11 bases between. CDR3 region: CASLSGTYEQYF. As DNA, the CDR3 is TGTGCCAGTCTCAGTGGCACCTACGAGCAGTACTTC.

This clonotype came up many times. This chain joins TRBV10-3 and TRBJ2-7; D unresolved. Germline V gene sequence: CDR1 ENHRY, CDR2 SYGVKD. The CDR3 is 12 residues long. V was trimmed by 5 bases and J by 3 bases, leaving 8 bases between them. DNA for the CDR3: TGTGCCATCAGTAGCGAATTCTACGAGCAGTACTTC. Translated, it gives CAISSEFYEQYF.

This clonotype was seen ten or more times. The chain is built from TRBV29-1 and TRBJ2-1; no clear D gene. Trimming left V 4 bases short and J 5 bases short, with 6 bases between. Germline lookup yields CDR1 SQVTM and CDR2 ANQGSEA. The CDR3 consists of 11 residues. The CDR3, as DNA: TGCAGCGTTGTGAGCGACAATGAGCAGTTCTTC. This translates into CSVVSDNEQFF.

This clonotype was seen at least ten times. The chain has TRBV20-1 and TRBJ2-7, with TRBD1 matching 10 bases. This CDR3 comprises 11 residues. Germline V gene sequence: CDR1 DFQATT, CDR2 SNEGSKA (reference sequence). CDR3 bases: TGCAGGGGGGACAGGGGTAAAGAGCAGTACTTC. This sequence encodes CRGDRGKEQYF.

CDR3 region: CASSLGFSGVEQFF. The CDR3 coding sequence is TGTGCCAGCAGCTTAGGGTTTAGCGGGGTTGAGCAGTTCTTC. The rearrangement joins TRBV11-2 to TRBJ2-1, with 8 bases fitting TRBD2. Trimming cost V 1 base and J 9 bases; bases outside gene matches: 5. This CDR3 spans 14 amino acids. CDR1 SGHAT and CDR2 FQNNGV come from the germline V gene.